Listed below are T cell receptor beta chains from one sample, sequenced in a study of shared clonotypes between healthy human individuals. The repertoire was sequenced with immunoSEQ multiplex PCR; TCRdb's copy has only in-frame clones and lacks some. The sample consists of about 2,200,000 clones, approximately 94% of them appearing once. Source material: naive CD8+ T cells from PBMCs. These receptors all come from a man between 18 and 35 years old in good health. Some clones in this sample may be carry-over from other donors' samples. Each CDR3 is given with its conserved first and last residue. The D gene is left open where the match is weak. Not every row has a clone size; where given, it reads once, few, many or a size class.

TRBD2,TRBJ2-7,TRBV7-3,NA,TGTGCCAGCAGCCCACCCTTCGGCTTAACTAGCGGGAGATCTAGCGAGCAGTACTTC,CASSPPFGLTSGRSSEQYF
NA,TRBJ2-1,TRBV7-9,NA,TGTGCCAGCAGCTTACCAGGGAGCTCCTACAATGAGCAGTTCTTC,CASSLPGSSYNEQFF
NA,TRBJ1-1,TRBV5-6,NA,TGTGCCAGCAGCGAGGGAGGGTCTGAGGCTTTCTTT,CASSEGGSEAFF
NA,TRBJ2-7,TRBV27,NA,TGTGCCAGCAGTAATTTAGCCCCGTCCTACGAGCAGTACTTC,CASSNLAPSYEQYF
TRBD2,TRBJ2-5,TRBV5-8,NA,TGTGCCAGCAGCTGGACTAGCGGAAAAGAGACCCAGTACTTC,CASSWTSGKETQYF
NA,TRBJ1-4,TRBV27,NA,TGTGCCAGCAGTTTATATGGAGTGGGTCGGGGGGACGAAAAACTGTTTTTT,CASSLYGVGRGDEKLFF
TRBD2,TRBJ2-5,TRBV7-9,NA,TGTGCCAGCACCGACCGAGCGGGAGAGTCTGGAGAGCAGTACTTC,CASTDRAGESGEQYF
TRBD2,TRBJ2-3,TRBV28,NA,TGTGCCAGCAGTTTCAGCCTAGCGGGAGCCACCACAGATACGCAGTATTTT,CASSFSLAGATTDTQYF
TRBD1,TRBJ2-7,TRBV10-3,once,TGTGCCATTCTCGCGGTCAGGGACAGGGTCCACGAGCAGTACTTC,CAILAVRDRVHEQYF
NA,TRBJ2-3,TRBV27,once,TGTGCCAGCAGTTATCGGGCGGGAACGACAGATACGCAGTATTTT,CASSYRAGTTDTQYF
TRBD1,TRBJ2-1,TRBV27,NA,TGTGCCAGCAGCAAGGGACAGAACTCCTACAATGAGCAGTTCTTC,CASSKGQNSYNEQFF
NA,TRBJ2-7,TRBV30,NA,TGTGCCTGGAGTGTACAGTCTCATGTTGAGCAGTACTTC,CAWSVQSHVEQYF
NA,TRBJ1-1,TRBV4-1,NA,TGCGCCAGCAGCCCAGCCGAGGGATACACTGAAGCTTTCTTT,CASSPAEGYTEAFF
NA,TRBJ2-7,TRBV11-1,NA,TGTGCCAGCAGCACTCGACAGGACGGTTATGGCGAGCAGTACTTC,CASSTRQDGYGEQYF
TRBD1,TRBJ1-3,TRBV7-2,NA,TGTGCCAGCAGCTACCCGACAGGGAGCACCATATATTTT,CASSYPTGSTIYF
NA,TRBJ1-5,TRBV19,NA,TGTGCCAGTAGTATTTGGGACGGTCAGCCCCAGCATTTT,CASSIWDGQPQHF
NA,TRBJ1-1,TRBV9,NA,TGTGCCAGCAGCGTAGGCCCAGGGGCCATCCTCACTGAAGCTTTCTTT,CASSVGPGAILTEAFF
NA,TRBJ1-1,TRBV5-4,once,TGTGCCAGCAGCTTGGGGCTGGGCTGGGGGACTGAAGCTTTCTTT,CASSLGLGWGTEAFF
NA,TRBJ2-1,TRBV7-9,NA,TGTGCCAGCAGCTTATTATTGGGTGAGCAGTTCTTC,CASSLLLGEQFF
NA,TRBJ2-7,TRBV10-3,NA,TGTGCCATCAGCGACGTTGGCTACGAGCAGTACTTC,CAISDVGYEQYF
NA,TRBJ1-1,TRBV5-4,NA,TGTGCCAGCAGCCCGAGTGGTGGAACTGAAGCTTTCTTT,CASSPSGGTEAFF
NA,TRBJ2-1,TRBV5-4,NA,TGTGCCAGCAGCTTGGGGACACCCAATGAGCAGTTCTTC,CASSLGTPNEQFF
NA,TRBJ1-3,TRBV5-4,few,TGTGCCAGCAGCTTGCGACGGGAAACTGGAAACACCATATATTTT,CASSLRRETGNTIYF
NA,TRBJ2-5,TRBV6-5,NA,TGTGCCAGCAGTTACGTCGGTGTGGGGGTGGAGACCCAGTACTTC,CASSYVGVGVETQYF
NA,TRBJ2-7,TRBV5-5,few,TGTGCCAGCAGCAGCCGGGACAATACCTACGAGCAGTACTTC,CASSSRDNTYEQYF
NA,TRBJ1-4,TRBV28,NA,TGTGCCAGCAGTTTTTTGCGCTCGGGGTTTAGCGAAAAACTGTTTTTT,CASSFLRSGFSEKLFF
NA,TRBJ1-2,TRBV6-1,NA,TGTGCCAGCAGACCGGGACCCGGCGGCTACACCTTC,CASRPGPGGYTF
NA,TRBJ2-3,TRBV7-9,NA,TGTGCCAGCAGCCCCTGGAGCGTCGAGGGGACAGATACGCAGTATTTT,CASSPWSVEGTDTQYF
NA,TRBJ2-7,TRBV7-9,once,TGTGCCAGCAGCTCACCCACAGGGCTAGAGCAGTACTTC,CASSSPTGLEQYF
NA,TRBJ2-7,TRBV19,NA,TGTGCCAGTAGTATCGCTGCCCTCTACGAGCAGTACTTC,CASSIAALYEQYF
NA,TRBJ2-3,TRBV7-9,NA,TGTGCCAGCAGACATTGGGGGGAGCGCGGCACAGATACGCAGTATTTT,CASRHWGERGTDTQYF
TRBD1,TRBJ2-7,TRBV13,NA,TGTGCCAGCAGCATTGGGACAGTAACGTCCTACGAGCAGTACTTC,CASSIGTVTSYEQYF
TRBD2,TRBJ2-7,TRBV6-5,NA,TGTGCCAGCAGTTTTCTAGCGGCGAGTCCCTACGAGCAGTACTTC,CASSFLAASPYEQYF
NA,TRBJ2-2,TRBV19,NA,TGTGCCAGTAGACTGGTTGGAACCGGGGAGCTGTTTTTT,CASRLVGTGELFF
TRBD1,TRBJ1-2,TRBV28,NA,TGTGCCAGCAGTCCCCAGGGGGAGGATTATGGCTACACCTTC,CASSPQGEDYGYTF
TRBD2,TRBJ2-1,TRBV28,NA,TGTGCCAGCAGTTGGACCGGGACTAGCGGGGGGAATGAGCAGTTCTTC,CASSWTGTSGGNEQFF
NA,TRBJ2-7,TRBV6-5,NA,TGTGCCAGCAGTTACTCGATTTTCCCATCGGGGGAGCAGTACTTC,CASSYSIFPSGEQYF
NA,TRBJ1-5,TRBV28,NA,TGTGCCAGCAGCATCCGACGCGGGAGCAATCAGCCCCAGCATTTT,CASSIRRGSNQPQHF
TRBD1,TRBJ1-5,TRBV11-3,NA,TGTGCCAGCAGCTTAAGGGTGTTACAACAGGGGGGCAATCAGCCCCAGCATTTT,CASSLRVLQQGGNQPQHF